This TCR beta chain comes out of a study of blood T cell repertoires in COVID-19. Study-wide background: Sites across the United States, Italy and Spain contributed samples from acute and convalescent COVID-19. T cells, B-cell-depleted T cells, or PBMCs supplied cDNA or gDNA.

CDR3 size: 15 residues. Germline values: CDR1 SEHNR, CDR2 FQNEAQ (reference sequence). With 5 bases clipped from V and 4 bases from J, the junction kept 6 bases outside the gene matches. Original handling: Reference gene primer amplification gave estimated nucleated cell counts. TCRdb keeps only in-frame clones here, not all; method: immunoSEQ multiplex PCR. Clone size and the V and J calls come from that table; the DNA yielded D and trimming. This repertoire shows approximately 150,000 clones, approximately 86% found once; its top ten account for less than 3.5%. This clone was detected only a few times.

Source material: peripheral blood. The clonotype was recovered from a man between 70 and 80 years old with acute or convalescent COVID-19. The chain uses TRBV7-9 and TRBJ1-4; 8 nucleotides align to TRBD1. The CDR3 protein is CASSDDRGYNEKLFF. As DNA, the CDR3 is TGTGCCAGCAGCGATGACAGGGGATATAATGAAAAACTGTTTTTT.